Listed below are T cell receptor beta chains from one sample, sequenced in a study of T cell responses to AZD1222 COVID-19 vaccine. Clones were read by immunoSEQ multiplex PCR, and TCRdb kept only the in-frame ones, dropping some. The sample includes around 80,000 clones, approximately 90% of them seen just once. The specimen comprised peripheral blood, sampled 28 days after the second AZD1222 dose. These TCRs come from an adult who received the AZD1222 COVID-19 vaccine. Each CDR3 is given with its conserved first and last residue. D genes are given only for firm matches. Rows may omit the clone size; those that give it use once, few, many or a size class.

clone_size j_call d_call v_call cdr3_aa cdr3_nt
. TRBJ2-3 TRBD2 TRBV6-2/TRBV6-3 CASSPGRLAGGDTQYF TGTGCCAGCAGCCCTGGCCGCCTAGCGGGAGGAGATACGCAGTATTTT
once TRBJ2-1 . TRBV28 CASRGGGRGYEQFF TGTGCCAGCAGGGGGGGCGGGAGAGGCTATGAGCAGTTCTTC
. TRBJ1-1 . TRBV11-3 CASSLGGNTEAFF TGTGCCAGCAGCTTAGGGGGAAACACTGAAGCTTTCTTT
once TRBJ1-5 . TRBV5-1 CASSLVRFSNQPQHF TGCGCCAGCAGCTTGGTCCGATTTAGCAATCAGCCCCAGCATTTT
. TRBJ2-6 . TRBV7-2 CASSLGRSAGANVLTF TGTGCCAGCAGCTTGGGCCGGAGCGCTGGGGCCAACGTCCTGACTTTC
medium-sized TRBJ2-2 . TRBV6-5 CASSLRSDPRELFF TGTGCCAGCTCCCTCCGTTCAGACCCCCGGGAGCTGTTTTTT
. TRBJ1-5 . TRBV9 CASSLTGLQPQHF TGTGCCAGCAGCCTAACAGGGCTTCAGCCCCAGCATTTT
. TRBJ2-6 . TRBV28 CASTLSATGANVLTF TGTGCCAGCACCCTTTCTGCCACTGGGGCCAACGTCCTGACTTTC
. TRBJ1-6 . TRBV12-3/TRBV12-4 CASSRDVSPLHF TGTGCCAGCAGCCGGGACGTTTCACCCCTCCACTTT
. TRBJ2-4 TRBD2 TRBV19 CASSILAGAGAKNIQYF TGTGCCAGTAGTATCTTGGCGGGAGCGGGAGCCAAAAACATTCAGTACTTC
once TRBJ2-1 . TRBV19 CASSTGRTQAHEQFF TGTGCCAGTAGTACCGGAAGGACCCAGGCCCATGAGCAGTTCTTC
. TRBJ1-6 . TRBV27 CASSLSMGRGSSYNSPLHF TGTGCCAGCAGTTTATCGATGGGGCGGGGGAGCTCCTATAATTCACCCCTCCACTTT
few TRBJ1-6 . TRBV3-1/TRBV3-2 CASSQGGAGNRSPLHF TGTGCCAGCAGCCAAGGGGGTGCGGGGAATCGTTCACCCCTCCACTTT
. TRBJ2-7 . TRBV11-2 CASSSSGSYEQYF TGTGCCAGCAGCTCCAGCGGGTCCTACGAGCAGTACTTC
. TRBJ1-4 TRBD1 TRBV10-3 CAISDPGQGGEKLFF TGTGCCATCAGTGACCCGGGACAGGGGGGTGAAAAACTGTTTTTT
once TRBJ2-1 . TRBV3-1/TRBV3-2 CASSQFGLSASSYNEQFF TGTGCCAGCAGCCAATTCGGCTTATCGGCCAGCTCCTACAATGAGCAGTTCTTC
. TRBJ2-5 TRBD2 TRBV5-1 CASSPGLEEETQYF TGCGCCAGCAGCCCGGGACTAGAGGAAGAGACCCAGTACTTC
. TRBJ2-2 TRBD2 TRBV9 CASSKTSGSMTGELFF TGTGCCAGCAGCAAAACTAGCGGGAGTATGACCGGGGAGCTGTTTTTT
once TRBJ1-1 TRBD1 TRBV6-5 CASSSGQANTEAFF TGTGCCAGCAGTTCCGGACAGGCGAACACTGAAGCTTTCTTT
. TRBJ2-7 TRBD1 TRBV2 CASSGQVAYEQYF TGTGCCAGCTCTGGACAGGTAGCGTACGAGCAGTACTTC
. TRBJ2-1 . TRBV5-4 CASSSALQGNEQFF TGTGCCAGCAGCTCGGCACTCCAGGGTAATGAGCAGTTCTTC
. TRBJ2-1 TRBD2 TRBV7-3 CASSLGLANEQFF TGTGCCAGCAGCTTAGGACTAGCGAATGAGCAGTTCTTC
. TRBJ2-1 . TRBV29-1 CSVEETLAFNEQFF TGCAGCGTTGAAGAAACCCTAGCGTTCAATGAGCAGTTCTTC
. TRBJ2-5 . TRBV29-1 CSVEIVAETQYF TGCAGCGTTGAGATTGTGGCGGAGACCCAGTACTTC
. TRBJ1-5 TRBD1 TRBV18 CASSPGQGTSKPQHF TGTGCCAGCTCCCCGGGACAGGGGACTTCGAAGCCCCAGCATTTT
. TRBJ1-5 TRBD1 TRBV6-5 CASSSGTGPNQPQHF TGTGCCAGCAGTTCGGGGACAGGCCCCAATCAGCCCCAGCATTTT
. TRBJ2-2 . TRBV5-5 CASSLVGENTGELFF TGTGCCAGCAGCTTGGTAGGGGAGAACACCGGGGAGCTGTTTTTT
. TRBJ2-2 TRBD1 TRBV2 CASKLVAGGPTGELFF TGTGCCAGCAAGCTTGTGGCAGGGGGCCCCACCGGGGAGCTGTTTTTT
. TRBJ2-5 TRBD1 TRBV28 CASRDGQVETQYF TGTGCCAGCAGAGATGGACAGGTGGAGACCCAGTACTTC